The 20 T cell receptor beta chains below were found in one sample sequenced in a study of cytomegalovirus exposure and HLA in healthy donors (TCRdb year 2017). Receptor amplification or capture employed the immunoSEQ multiplex PCR assay. A mixture of 60 forward primers for TCR Vbeta segments and 13 reverse primers for TCR Jbeta segments was used in the multiplex PCR. What TCRdb holds here is the immuneACCESS table cut down to in-frame rearrangements. Part of the clones is not present; checked against another copy, under half of the missing clones reflect an unresolved V gene, and the others are unexplained. The sample table records about 160,000 clones; roughly 80% of these occur just once. The ten largest clones represent approximately 1.5% of the sample. The sequencing sample was made of PBMCs. The receptors stem from a girl aged 5-17 years in good health and CMV-seropositive.

The chain has TRBV11-3 and TRBJ2-3; tentative D call: TRBD2 (7 bases). Germline values: CDR1 SGHNT, CDR2 YENEEA. V dropped 3 bases and J dropped 1 base, with 14 bases sitting between them. This CDR3 has 16 amino acids. CDR3 residues: CASSLGGGPRTDTQYF. The DNA for the CDR3 is TGTGCCAGCAGCTTGGGAGGGGGTCCTCGCACAGATACGCAGTATTTT.

The V call is TRBV4-3, the J call TRBJ2-3; 10 bases map to TRBD2. The CDR3 extends over 17 amino acids. Losses at the gene ends were 1 base for V and 2 bases for J; bases not matched to a gene: 6. In germline, CDR1 is LGHNA, CDR2 YSLEER. CDR3 in DNA: TGCGCCAGCAGCCAAGGCCTAGCGGGGGCCCTCACAGATACGCAGTATTTT. Translation gives CASSQGLAGALTDTQYF.

The chain employs TRBV27 and TRBJ1-6; perhaps TRBD1 as D (6 bases). Germline V gives CDR1 MNHEY, CDR2 SMNVEV (reference sequence). Trimming removed 6 bases at V and 10 bases at J, with 16 bases between. The length of the CDR3 is 14 residues. The CDR3: CASRRQVRDSPLHF. The CDR3 coding sequence is TGTGCCAGCAGAAGACAGGTTCGGGACTCACCCCTCCACTTT.

This chain uses TRBV28 with TRBJ2-7, with D uncertain. The CDR3 runs 12 residues. Germline V gene data show CDR1 as MDHEN and CDR2 as SYDVKM. Trimming stripped 6 bases from V and 1 base from J, with 7 bases between. This CDR3 reads CASRTPSYEQYF. For the CDR3, the DNA is TGTGCCAGCAGGACTCCTTCCTACGAGCAGTACTTC. The entire variable domain, with the rest obtained from reference TRBV28 and TRBJ2-7, is as follows: DVKVTQSSRYLVKRTGEKVFLECVQDMDHENMFWYRQDPGLGLRLIYFSYDVKMKEKGDIPEGYSVSREKKERFSLILESASTNQTSMYLCASRTPSYEQYFGPGTRLTVT.

This chain uses TRBV7-9 with TRBJ2-1; TRBD1 matches at 8 bases. V shed 1 base, J shed 14 bases, and the junction held 1 base outside the gene matches. The V gene's germline CDR1 is SEHNR and CDR2 FQNEAQ (reference sequence). This CDR3 region has 11 residues. The chain's CDR3 is CASSLVQGEFF. As DNA, the CDR3 is TGTGCCAGCAGCTTAGTACAGGGGGAGTTCTTC.

Points on this clone: The sample contains more than one DNA sequence encoding this CDR3. The V and J genes are TRBV28 and TRBJ2-7; 13 nucleotides line up with TRBD2. The CDR3 loop spans 15 amino acids. Trimming at V came to 6 bases and at J to 3 bases, leaving 5 bases not matched to a gene. The germline gives CDR1 MDHEN, CDR2 SYDVKM. This CDR3 is CASSLGLAGSYEQYF. CDR3 sequence (DNA): TGTGCCAGCAGCTTGGGACTAGCGGGGAGCTACGAGCAGTACTTC.

The chain uses TRBV4-3 and TRBJ2-7, with a tentative D call TRBD2 (6 bases). V dropped 5 bases and J dropped 4 bases, with 15 bases sitting between them. CDR1 and CDR2 from the germline V gene are LGHNA and YSLEER. This CDR3 region has 14 residues. DNA of the CDR3: TGCGCCAGCAGCGCCAGGCAGGGAGGTTACGAGCAGTACTTC. Translation gives CASSARQGGYEQYF.

A note on this clone: The sample carries other DNA sequences with the same CDR3. The chain recombines TRBV27 with TRBJ1-2, with D tentatively TRBD1 (5 bases). V was cut by 4 bases and J by 5 bases, with 11 bases left in between. CDR3 length: 13 residues. Germline CDR1 MNHEY, CDR2 SMNVEV (reference sequence). This CDR3 reads CASSSGQNYGYTF. In nucleotides, the CDR3 is TGTGCCAGCAGTTCAGGACAAAATTATGGCTACACCTTC.

V is TRBV7-2 and J is TRBJ1-3, with D possibly being TRBD1 (5 bases). V lost 5 bases and J lost 9, with 23 bases in between. The CDR3 runs 16 residues. Germline CDR1 and CDR2: SGHTA and FQGNSA. The CDR3 protein is CASSPSQPGVGGTIYF. In nucleotides, the CDR3 is TGTGCCAGCAGCCCCTCGCAACCGGGGGTGGGAGGCACCATATATTTT.

The chain has TRBV29-1 and TRBJ2-3; no firm D call. V was pared by 1 base and J by 0 bases, with 8 bases between. The CDR3 loop spans 14 amino acids. Germline assignment: CDR1 SQVTM and CDR2 ANQGSEA. The CDR3, as DNA: TGCAGCGTTGAAGGACTTAAGAGCACAGATACGCAGTATTTT. It encodes CSVEGLKSTDTQYF.

The V call is TRBV7-3, the J call TRBJ2-2, with D perhaps matching TRBD1 (5 bases). Trimming cost V 2 bases and J 1 base, with 5 bases left between them. CDR3 length: 14 residues. CDR1 and CDR2 from the germline V gene are SGHTA and FQGTGA. The chain's CDR3 is CASSLQGNTGELFF. The CDR3 region has the DNA TGTGCCAGCAGCTTACAGGGGAACACCGGGGAGCTGTTTTTT. Variable domain in full (rest from reference TRBV7-3 and TRBJ2-2): GAGVSQTPSNKVTEKGKYVELRCDPISGHTALYWYRQSLGQGPEFLIYFQGTGAADDSGLPNDRFFAVRPEGSVSTLKIQRTERGDSAVYLCASSLQGNTGELFFGEGSRLTVL.

This clone was detected only a few times. The chain combines TRBV5-4 with TRBJ1-2, with a possible D match to TRBD1 (6 bases). Germline CDR1 SGHNT, CDR2 YYREEE (reference sequence). V lost 1 base and J lost 3, with 10 bases in between. The CDR3 sequence is 14 residues long. DNA of the CDR3: TGTGCCAGCAGCTTGAGGGCAGGGGACTATGGCTACACCTTC. Amino acids: CASSLRAGDYGYTF.

In this sample, this clone turned up once. J is TRBJ1-1 and V is TRBV13; D may be TRBD1 (6 bases). CDR3 size: 15 residues. Trimming removed 2 bases at V and 5 bases at J, with 15 bases between. In germline, CDR1 is PRHDT, CDR2 FYEKMQ (reference sequence). CDR3 coding DNA: TGTGCCAGCAGCTTACCTCAGACAGGTCGAACTGAAGCTTTCTTT. Encoded protein: CASSLPQTGRTEAFF.

The rearrangement joins TRBV29-1 to TRBJ2-7, with 7 bases matching TRBD1. Germline V lookup: CDR1 SQVTM, CDR2 ANQGSEA. V shed 7 bases and J 1 base; nucleotides not matched to a gene: 7. This CDR3 contains 13 residues. The CDR3 DNA is TGCAGCGCCCTGACAGGGCCTTCCTACGAGCAGTACTTC. The encoded protein is CSALTGPSYEQYF.

The chain recombines TRBV6-6 with TRBJ1-5; D not resolved. Germline V CDR1 and CDR2: MNHNY, SVGAGI (reference sequence). Trimming pared 6 bases from V and 5 bases from J, leaving 17 bases between. This CDR3 is 15 amino acids long. CDR3 loop: CASSPADGSDQPQHF. Here the CDR3 DNA reads TGTGCCAGCAGCCCAGCCGACGGGAGCGATCAGCCCCAGCATTTT.

The V call is TRBV19, the J call TRBJ2-4, with 10 bases lining up with TRBD2. The CDR3 is 15 amino acids. Trimming removed 1 base from V and 6 bases from J; junction bases left unmatched: 3. CDR1 is LNHDA and CDR2 is SQIVND in the germline V gene (reference sequence). This chain's CDR3 is CASSIAGTSANIQYF. In DNA form, the CDR3 reads TGTGCCAGTAGTATAGCCGGGACTAGCGCAAACATTCAGTACTTC.

V gene TRBV7-2 combines with J gene TRBJ2-4, with 8 bases lining up with TRBD1. Germline CDR1 and CDR2: SGHTA and FQGNSA. The CDR3 spans 18 residues. V shed 4 bases and J 1 base; nucleotides not matched to a gene: 12. The chain's CDR3 is CASSYPPGGGEAKNIQYF. For the CDR3, the DNA is TGTGCCAGCAGCTACCCCCCAGGGGGCGGTGAGGCCAAAAACATTCAGTACTTC.

The chain uses TRBV19 and TRBJ2-2; D possibly corresponds to TRBD2 (6 bases). In germline, CDR1 is LNHDA, CDR2 SQIVND (reference sequence). V dropped 9 bases and J dropped 5 bases, with 13 bases sitting between them. The CDR3 runs 13 residues. The CDR3 coding sequence is TGTGCCAGGCCATTCCGGGAGACCGGGGAGCTGTTTTTT. As protein: CARPFRETGELFF.

This clone was detected once. The CDR3 spells CSFFPTGGGRANSPLHF. As DNA, the CDR3 is TGCAGCTTTTTCCCGACAGGGGGAGGCAGGGCTAATTCACCCCTCCACTTT. This chain uses TRBV29-1 with TRBJ1-6, with 9 nucleotides matching TRBD1. This CDR3 is 17 amino acids long. Trimming at V came to 8 bases and at J to 6 bases, leaving 17 bases not matched to a gene. The V gene's germline CDR1 is SQVTM and CDR2 ANQGSEA.

The rearrangement links TRBV7-2 to TRBJ2-1; 12 bases map to TRBD2. Per germline, CDR1 SGHTA and CDR2 FQGNSA. This CDR3 region has 18 residues. The junction had 8 bases not matched to a gene; V was cut back by 3 bases and J by 2 bases. DNA for the CDR3: TGTGCCAGCAGCTTTTCTCTAGCGGGAGGGGAGGCCTACAATGAGCAGTTCTTC. Amino acids: CASSFSLAGGEAYNEQFF.